The rows below give T cell receptor beta chains drawn from one sample of a study of CD8+CD57+ T cells in acquired aplastic anemia. TCRdb processed the reads anew with MiXCR; each CDR3 protein has one entry. This table holds some 160,000 distinct CDR3 sequences, 40% to 55% found once. The sequencing input was sorted CD4+, CD8+, or CD8+CD57+ T cells (not recorded which) from PBMCs. These receptors came from a human donor with aplastic anemia. The CDR3 runs from the conserved cysteine through the conserved F or W. Each record gives: V gene, CDR3 length, clone size, J gene, D gene, CDR3 protein, CDR3 DNA. D genes are given only for firm matches. Size is stated for part of the rows, as once, few or many counts, or as a class when the clone is expanded.

TRBV29-1	15	many	TRBJ2-7	NA	CSVVPVVGPAREQYF	TGCAGCGTTGTACCCGTTGTGGGGCCTGCTAGGGAGCAGTACTTC
TRBV7-9	15	NA	TRBJ2-7	TRBD1	CASSGTLGTGDEQYF	TGTGCCAGCAGCGGAACCCTCGGGACAGGGGACGAGCAGTACTTC
TRBV6-2/TRBV6-3	12	many	TRBJ2-7	NA	CASSRWVYEQYF	TGTGCCAGCAGTCGTTGGGTCTACGAGCAGTACTTC
TRBV14	14	many	TRBJ1-1	NA	CASSLTPGNTEAFF	TGTGCCAGCAGCCTTACGCCTGGGAACACTGAAGCTTTCTTT
TRBV6-2/TRBV6-3	16	NA	TRBJ1-1	TRBD1	CASSYNPGGVFTEAFF	TGTGCCAGCAGTTATAATCCAGGGGGCGTATTTACTGAAGCTTTCTTT
TRBV20-1	12	many	TRBJ2-5	NA	CSARSDEETQYF	TGCAGTGCTAGAAGCGACGAAGAGACCCAGTACTTC
TRBV28	14	few	TRBJ2-3	NA	CASSRGSRTDTQYF	TGTGCCAGCAGTAGAGGATCCCGCACAGATACGCAGTATTTT
TRBV19	15	many	TRBJ2-7	NA	CASSIDIGPSYEQYF	TGTGCCAGTAGTATAGATATTGGACCGAGCTACGAGCAGTACTTC
TRBV10-3	12	few	TRBJ1-1	NA	CASSPKNTEAFF	TGTGCCTCAAGTCCCAAGAACACTGAAGCTTTCTTT
TRBV14	12	NA	TRBJ2-2	NA	CASSLFSGELFF	TGTGCCAGCAGTTTATTTTCCGGGGAGCTGTTTTTT
TRBV6-1	13	NA	TRBJ1-6	NA	CASSDRVDSPLHF	TGTGCCAGCAGTGACAGGGTAGATTCACCCCTCCACTTT
TRBV10-3	14	NA	TRBJ1-1	NA	CAISSPGLNTEAFF	TGTGCCATCAGTAGTCCGGGCCTGAACACTGAAGCTTTCTTT
TRBV5-4	15	many	TRBJ2-6	TRBD1	CASSPGGSGANVLTF	TGTGCCAGCAGCCCAGGGGGCTCTGGGGCCAACGTCCTGACTTTC
TRBV12-3/TRBV12-4	13	many	TRBJ1-6	NA	CASSLEGRTPLHF	TGTGCCAGCAGTTTGGAGGGGCGGACACCCCTCCACTTT
TRBV20-1	13	NA	TRBJ2-5	NA	CSASGQGIETQYF	TGCAGTGCTAGCGGTCAGGGGATTGAGACCCAGTACTTC
TRBV24-1	12	few	TRBJ2-1	NA	CATRIEVNEQFF	TGTGCCACCAGGATAGAGGTCAATGAGCAGTTCTTC
TRBV25-1	17	NA	TRBJ2-6	NA	CASSDAGSPSGANVLTF	TGTGCCAGCAGCGATGCAGGGTCCCCATCTGGGGCCAACGTCCTGACTTTC
TRBV18	15	many	TRBJ2-7	NA	CASSPRQTLTYEQYF	TGTGCCAGCTCACCGAGACAGACACTAACCTACGAGCAGTACTTC
TRBV20-1	11	many	TRBJ2-2	NA	CSASDTGELFF	TGCAGTGCTAGTGACACCGGGGAGCTGTTTTTT
TRBV2	14	many	TRBJ1-4	NA	CASRRVATNEKLFF	TGTGCCAGCAGGAGAGTTGCAACTAATGAAAAACTGTTTTTT
TRBV5-1	15	NA	TRBJ1-1	NA	CASSPGSSVNTEAFF	TGCGCCAGCAGCCCGGGGTCCTCGGTGAACACTGAAGCTTTCTTT
TRBV7-2	12	NA	TRBJ2-7	NA	CASSSMSYEQYF	TGTGCCAGCAGCTCCATGTCCTACGAGCAGTACTTC
TRBV7-3	13	NA	TRBJ1-1	NA	CASRTTVNTEAFF	TGTGCCAGCAGGACAACAGTGAACACTGAAGCTTTCTTT
TRBV4-2	16	NA	TRBJ2-7	TRBD1	CASSQQSGTGDYEQYF	TGTGCCAGCAGCCAGCAATCCGGGACAGGGGACTACGAGCAGTACTTC
TRBV2	11	NA	TRBJ1-1	NA	CASFSATEAFF	TGTGCCAGCTTCTCGGCCACTGAAGCTTTCTTT
TRBV9	16	many	TRBJ2-5	TRBD2	CASSVGVAGGRETQYF	TGTGCCAGCAGCGTAGGGGTAGCGGGAGGGAGGGAGACCCAGTACTTC
TRBV30	12	few	TRBJ1-1	NA	CAWTSPRVEAFF	TGTGCCTGGACTTCCCCCCGGGTAGAAGCTTTCTTT
TRBV15	17	few	TRBJ2-6	TRBD2	CATSRAGGLSGANVLTF	TGTGCCACCAGCAGAGCGGGGGGGCTATCTGGGGCCAACGTCCTGACTTTC
TRBV5-1	15	many	TRBJ2-1	NA	CASSLDLATYNEQFF	TGCGCCAGCAGCTTAGACTTGGCGACCTACAATGAGCAGTTCTTC
TRBV2	14	many	TRBJ2-5	NA	CASSGQGREETQYF	TGTGCCAGCAGTGGACAGGGGAGGGAAGAGACCCAGTACTTC
TRBV7-6	15	NA	TRBJ2-5	NA	CASSLGNRGGETQYF	TGTGCCAGCAGCTTAGGGAACAGGGGAGGAGAGACCCAGTACTTC
TRBV12-3/TRBV12-4	16	few	TRBJ2-7	NA	CASSLKEGAPADEQYF	TGTGCCAGCAGTTTAAAAGAAGGGGCTCCCGCGGATGAGCAGTACTTC
TRBV20-1	14	NA	TRBJ1-5	TRBD1	CSAAGTGGNQPQHF	TGCAGTGCCGCCGGGACAGGGGGGAATCAGCCCCAGCATTTT
TRBV2	13	NA	TRBJ2-7	NA	CASRELQTYEQYF	TGTGCCAGCAGGGAGTTACAGACCTACGAGCAGTACTTC
TRBV24-1	15	few	TRBJ2-3	NA	CATSASGDLTDTQYF	TGTGCCACCAGTGCCTCCGGGGACCTCACAGATACGCAGTATTTT
TRBV7-9	12	NA	TRBJ1-2	NA	CASSGLEGGYTF	TGTGCCAGCAGTGGCCTTGAGGGCGGCTACACCTTC
TRBV28	19	few	TRBJ2-5	TRBD2	CASSFRLAGTLSDQETQYF	TGTGCCAGCAGTTTTCGACTAGCGGGGACTCTATCCGATCAAGAGACCCAGTACTTC
TRBV10-3	12	NA	TRBJ1-4	NA	CAISSRDEKLFF	TGTGCCATCAGCAGCAGGGATGAAAAACTGTTTTTT
TRBV10-1	8	many	TRBJ1-4	NA	CPDEKLFF	TGCCCGGATGAAAAACTGTTTTTT
TRBV15	15	many	TRBJ1-5	TRBD1	CATSSGQGPNQPQHF	TGTGCCACCAGCAGTGGACAGGGCCCAAATCAGCCCCAGCATTTT
TRBV15	15	few	TRBJ1-5	NA	CATSRDKGINQPQHF	TGTGCCACCAGCAGAGATAAAGGGATCAATCAGCCCCAGCATTTT
TRBV19	14	once	TRBJ2-5	NA	CASSIRGRQETQYF	TGTGCCAGTAGTATTCGAGGGCGCCAAGAGACCCAGTACTTC